Listed below are T cell receptor beta chains from one sample, sequenced in a study of identifying expanded T cells in peripheral blood. TCRdb keeps only in-frame clones here, not all; method: immunoSEQ multiplex PCR. This sample yields about 85,000 clones, of which 85% to 90% are seen a single time; around 20% belongs to the top ten. Sequenced input: blood. These receptors were taken from a person between 18 and 75 years old in good health. The CDR3 runs from the conserved cysteine through the conserved F or W. A D gene is named only where the DNA matches it firmly. Clone size, where shown, is once, few, many, or a class for clones that have expanded.

size,V,D,J,CDR3,DNA
-,TRBV5-6,-,TRBJ2-5,CASRAPGAGETQYF,TGTGCCAGCAGGGCCCCAGGGGCTGGTGAGACCCAGTACTTC
-,TRBV6-5,-,TRBJ2-7,CASSTQGGAYEQYF,TGTGCCAGCAGCACACAGGGTGGGGCCTACGAGCAGTACTTC
-,TRBV18,-,TRBJ2-4,CASSPEATRPKNIQYF,TGTGCCAGCTCACCAGAAGCCACACGCCCCAAAAACATTCAGTACTTC
-,TRBV27,TRBD2,TRBJ2-7,CASSSRGGPYEQYF,TGTGCCAGCAGTTCTCGGGGGGGCCCTTACGAGCAGTACTTC
-,TRBV7-9,-,TRBJ2-7,CASSSLVDYEQYF,TGTGCCAGCAGCTCACTCGTCGACTACGAGCAGTACTTC
-,TRBV5-5,-,TRBJ2-7,CASSLRGNYEQYF,TGTGCCAGCAGCTTACGGGGGAACTACGAGCAGTACTTC
-,TRBV5-1,-,TRBJ1-1,CASSLGTSNTEAFF,TGCGCCAGCAGCTTAGGTACCTCGAACACTGAAGCTTTCTTT
-,TRBV11-3,TRBD1,TRBJ2-5,CASSSGTEQETQYF,TGTGCCAGCAGCTCGGGGACAGAGCAAGAGACCCAGTACTTC
-,TRBV28,-,TRBJ1-5,CASSLGRPNQPQHF,TGTGCCAGCAGTCTGGGAAGGCCGAATCAGCCCCAGCATTTT
-,TRBV19,TRBD2,TRBJ2-3,CASRYSGGRTDTQYF,TGTGCCAGTAGGTATAGCGGGGGCCGCACAGATACGCAGTATTTT
-,TRBV23-1,TRBD1,TRBJ2-7,CASSQSSGGAAYEQYF,TGCGCCAGCAGTCAATCCTCAGGGGGAGCCGCCTACGAGCAGTACTTC
-,TRBV9,-,TRBJ2-3,CASSYLGPDTQYF,TGTGCCAGCAGCTACCTAGGGCCAGATACGCAGTATTTT
-,TRBV15,TRBD1,TRBJ2-5,CATSRKPQGAGETQYF,TGTGCCACCAGCAGGAAACCCCAGGGGGCAGGAGAGACCCAGTACTTC
-,TRBV27,-,TRBJ2-3,CASTPRARVTDTQYF,TGTGCCAGCACCCCCAGGGCCCGAGTTACAGATACGCAGTATTTT
few,TRBV27,TRBD2,TRBJ2-1,CASSPLAGGHNEQFF,TGTGCCAGCAGTCCATTAGCGGGGGGGCACAATGAGCAGTTCTTC
once,TRBV18,-,TRBJ1-5,CASSLASNQPQHF,TGTGCCAGCTCACTCGCTAGCAATCAGCCCCAGCATTTT
-,TRBV7-2,TRBD1,TRBJ1-2,CASRTDRGKGYTF,TGTGCCAGCAGGACCGACAGGGGGAAGGGCTACACCTTC
-,TRBV1,-,TRBJ1-1,CTSSQDREGTEAFF,TGCACCAGCAGCCAAGATAGGGAGGGGACTGAAGCTTTCTTT
-,TRBV28,-,TRBJ1-2,CASSQRGGYGYTF,TGTGCCAGCAGCCAACGAGGGGGCTATGGCTACACCTTC
-,TRBV7-9,-,TRBJ1-6,CASSLGQGLDNSPLHF,TGTGCCAGCAGCTTAGGTCAGGGGCTAGATAATTCACCCCTCCACTTT
-,TRBV19,TRBD2,TRBJ2-1,CASSTRTSGSSYNEQFF,TGTGCCAGTAGTACCCGGACTAGCGGTAGCTCCTACAATGAGCAGTTCTTC
-,TRBV6-1,-,TRBJ1-4,CASSQGGWEKLFF,TGTGCCAGCTCACAGGGCGGATGGGAAAAACTGTTTTTT
once,TRBV18,TRBD1,TRBJ1-1,CASSPRQGGNTEAFF,TGTGCCAGCTCACCGAGACAGGGGGGTAACACTGAAGCTTTCTTT
-,TRBV11-1,-,TRBJ2-7,CASSPNTYEQYF,TGTGCCAGCAGTCCCAATACCTACGAGCAGTACTTC
-,TRBV11-2,-,TRBJ2-2,CASSLLWDWGNTGELFF,TGTGCCAGCAGCTTACTCTGGGACTGGGGGAACACCGGGGAGCTGTTTTTT
-,TRBV2,-,TRBJ1-2,CASSERRANYGYTF,TGTGCCAGCAGTGAACGCAGGGCTAACTATGGCTACACCTTC
-,TRBV5-4,-,TRBJ1-6,CASSGRNTSPGSYNSPLHF,TGTGCCAGCAGCGGGCGTAATACCTCCCCCGGCTCCTATAATTCACCCCTCCACTTT
few,TRBV7-2,-,TRBJ1-5,CASSLIGGPGQPQHF,TGTGCCAGCAGCCTGATTGGTGGGCCAGGCCAGCCCCAGCATTTT
-,TRBV4-3,-,TRBJ1-2,CASSQDSRGAGYTF,TGCGCCAGCAGCCAAGACTCCCGGGGGGCCGGCTACACCTTC
-,TRBV7-2,-,TRBJ2-3,CASSLSTDTQYF,TGTGCCAGCAGCTTAAGCACAGATACGCAGTATTTT
-,TRBV7-7,TRBD2,TRBJ2-5,CASSRAGLGETQYF,TGTGCCAGCAGCCGAGCGGGGTTAGGGGAGACCCAGTACTTC
once,TRBV6-5,-,TRBJ2-5,CASSGQQETQYF,TGTGCCAGCAGTGGACAGCAAGAGACCCAGTACTTC
-,TRBV6-5,-,TRBJ1-5,CASGGGTRPQHF,TGTGCCAGCGGGGGGGGGACAAGGCCCCAGCATTTT
-,TRBV5-1,-,TRBJ1-2,CARAYEEGRYTF,TGCGCCAGAGCTTATGAGGAAGGGCGCTACACCTTC